This T cell receptor beta chain was recovered during a study of blood T cell repertoires in COVID-19. Study summary: From T cells, B-cell-depleted T cells, or PBMCs came the material, which was cDNA or gDNA.

Methods used by the authors: Quantification of nucleated cells was approximated via reference gene primer amplification. The protocol was immunoSEQ multiplex PCR, while the TCRdb copy is restricted to in-frame clones and leaves out a portion. The V and J calls and the clone size are those of that table, but D and trimming were determined from the DNA. Among around 500,000 clones listed, approximately 83% were seen once. The germline gives CDR1 SGHRS, CDR2 YFSETQ. V shed 1 base, J shed 7 bases, and the junction held 7 bases outside the gene matches. The CDR3 is 14 amino acids. This receptor was taken from a human donor in a cohort sampled during active COVID-19. J is TRBJ1-2 and V is TRBV5-1; 7 positions agree with TRBD1. Sequenced material: peripheral blood. For the CDR3, the DNA is TGCGCCAGCAGCTTGTCCGCACAGGGGTCTGGCTACACCTTC. Its translation: CASSLSAQGSGYTF.